Listed below are T cell receptor beta chains from one sample, sequenced in a study of blood T cells in healthy people across ages. MiXCR, run by TCRdb on the 5' RACE reads, gives a single entry per CDR3 protein. Of some 900,000 distinct CDR3 sequences listed, around 48% are singletons. Sequencing was carried out using blood. The receptors here all came from a man aged 30 to 45 in good health. Each CDR3 is given with its conserved first and last residue. The order of the fields is D gene, J gene, V gene, clone size, CDR3 DNA, CDR3 protein. The D gene is left open where the match is weak. Part of the rows lack a size; the others show once, few, many or a class for expanded clones.

d_call: TRBD1
j_call: TRBJ2-5
v_call: TRBV5-1
clone_size: .
cdr3_nt: TGCGCCAGCAGTTTTGGACAGGGGAGAGGAGAGACCCAGTACTTC
cdr3_aa: CASSFGQGRGETQYF

d_call: .
j_call: TRBJ1-4
v_call: TRBV2
clone_size: .
cdr3_nt: TGTGCCAGCAGTTATTATCGGGACGGAGAAAAACTGTTTTTT
cdr3_aa: CASSYYRDGEKLFF

d_call: TRBD2
j_call: TRBJ2-5
v_call: TRBV20-1
clone_size: .
cdr3_nt: TGCAGTGCTAGATCCGGACTAGCTGCTCCGGAAGAGACCCAGTACTTC
cdr3_aa: CSARSGLAAPEETQYF

d_call: .
j_call: TRBJ1-1
v_call: TRBV6-6
clone_size: many
cdr3_nt: TGTGCCAGCATTATCTGGGGGGGAAAGACTGAAGCTTTCTTT
cdr3_aa: CASIIWGGKTEAFF

d_call: TRBD1
j_call: TRBJ2-3
v_call: TRBV9
clone_size: .
cdr3_nt: TGTGCCAGCAGCCCACAGCAGGGGGCCCGCACAGATACGCAGTATTTT
cdr3_aa: CASSPQQGARTDTQYF

d_call: .
j_call: TRBJ2-3
v_call: TRBV6-5
clone_size: .
cdr3_nt: TGTACCAGCAGTTACTCGATCAGCCGTACGCAGTATTTT
cdr3_aa: CTSSYSISRTQYF

d_call: TRBD1
j_call: TRBJ2-5
v_call: TRBV12-3/TRBV12-4
clone_size: once
cdr3_nt: TGTGTCAGCAGTGCAAGACAGGGGCAAGAGACCCAGTACTTC
cdr3_aa: CVSSARQGQETQYF

d_call: TRBD1
j_call: TRBJ2-2
v_call: TRBV4-2
clone_size: .
cdr3_nt: TGTGCCAGCAGCCAAGCGACAGGGGCGAACACCGGGGAGCTGTTTTTT
cdr3_aa: CASSQATGANTGELFF

d_call: .
j_call: TRBJ2-4
v_call: TRBV3-1
clone_size: few
cdr3_nt: TGTGCCAGCAGCCCCACGAGAGGCATTCAGTACTTC
cdr3_aa: CASSPTRGIQYF

d_call: .
j_call: TRBJ2-2
v_call: TRBV15
clone_size: .
cdr3_nt: TGTGCCACCAGCAGAGATCGAACCGGGCGGGGCGGGGAGCTGTTTTTT
cdr3_aa: CATSRDRTGRGGELFF

d_call: .
j_call: TRBJ2-1
v_call: TRBV5-4
clone_size: .
cdr3_nt: TGTGCCAGCAGCTTGGAACGGGGGGCCTCCAATGGGCAGTTCTTC
cdr3_aa: CASSLERGASNGQFF

d_call: .
j_call: TRBJ2-5
v_call: TRBV4-1
clone_size: many
cdr3_nt: TGCGCCAGCAGCGACGGGACTGTTCAAGAGACCCAGTACTTC
cdr3_aa: CASSDGTVQETQYF

d_call: .
j_call: TRBJ2-5
v_call: TRBV6-6
clone_size: .
cdr3_nt: TGTGCCAGCAGTTACCGCCCAGGGGCAGGTAGCGAGACCCAGTACTTC
cdr3_aa: CASSYRPGAGSETQYF

d_call: .
j_call: TRBJ2-5
v_call: TRBV4-2
clone_size: few
cdr3_nt: TGTGCCAGCAGCCAAGAGGCTAGCCGGGGTGAGACCCAGTACTTC
cdr3_aa: CASSQEASRGETQYF

d_call: TRBD2
j_call: TRBJ2-3
v_call: TRBV20-1
clone_size: few
cdr3_nt: TGCAGTGCCCGGAGGGCTAGCGGGGGAGCAGATACGCAGTATTTT
cdr3_aa: CSARRASGGADTQYF

d_call: .
j_call: TRBJ1-2
v_call: TRBV20-1
clone_size: .
cdr3_nt: TGCAGTGCTAGAGTGGGCTATGGCTACACCTTC
cdr3_aa: CSARVGYGYTF

d_call: .
j_call: TRBJ2-3
v_call: TRBV5-1
clone_size: few
cdr3_nt: TGCGCCAGCAGCTTGGCTGGCGGGCTGAGCACAGATACGCAGTATTTT
cdr3_aa: CASSLAGGLSTDTQYF

d_call: .
j_call: TRBJ2-1
v_call: TRBV15
clone_size: .
cdr3_nt: TGTGCCACCAGCAGAGACTACAATGAGCAGTTCTTC
cdr3_aa: CATSRDYNEQFF

d_call: .
j_call: TRBJ1-1
v_call: TRBV5-1
clone_size: .
cdr3_nt: TGCGCCAGCATTCGAGGGGGTACTGAAGCTTTCTTT
cdr3_aa: CASIRGGTEAFF

d_call: TRBD2
j_call: TRBJ2-7
v_call: TRBV29-1
clone_size: .
cdr3_nt: TGCAGCGTTGTAATAGGGGCTAGCGGGACCTACAATGAGCAGTACTTC
cdr3_aa: CSVVIGASGTYNEQYF

d_call: .
j_call: TRBJ1-2
v_call: TRBV6-2/TRBV6-3
clone_size: .
cdr3_nt: TGTGCCAGCAGTTTAAACTCCGGGGCCGTCCCCTATGGCTACACCTTC
cdr3_aa: CASSLNSGAVPYGYTF

d_call: TRBD1
j_call: TRBJ2-1
v_call: TRBV7-2
clone_size: .
cdr3_nt: TGTGCCAGCAGCGATAGGACAGGGTTCGACAATGAGCAGTTCTTC
cdr3_aa: CASSDRTGFDNEQFF

d_call: .
j_call: TRBJ2-6
v_call: TRBV4-2
clone_size: .
cdr3_nt: TGTGCCAGCAGCCAAGGAGACAGCTCTGGGGCCAACGTCCTGACTTTC
cdr3_aa: CASSQGDSSGANVLTF

d_call: TRBD1
j_call: TRBJ2-5
v_call: TRBV5-5
clone_size: .
cdr3_nt: TGTGCCAGCAGCCCCTGGAGGACAGGGGGAGTCTCCAATGAGCAGTACTTC
cdr3_aa: CASSPWRTGGVSNEQYF

d_call: .
j_call: TRBJ2-4
v_call: TRBV10-2
clone_size: .
cdr3_nt: TGCGCCAGCAAGGGGATGGACGGAGCCAAAAACATTCAGTACTTC
cdr3_aa: CASKGMDGAKNIQYF

d_call: TRBD1
j_call: TRBJ2-5
v_call: TRBV5-1
clone_size: once
cdr3_nt: TGCGCCAGCAGCTCTAACGGACAGGGGGAGGGAGAGACCCAGTACTTC
cdr3_aa: CASSSNGQGEGETQYF

d_call: .
j_call: TRBJ1-2
v_call: TRBV5-1
clone_size: .
cdr3_nt: TGCGCCAGCCGAGACAACAGGGAATACTGTGGCTACACCTTC
cdr3_aa: CASRDNREYCGYTF

d_call: .
j_call: TRBJ1-4
v_call: TRBV5-5
clone_size: .
cdr3_nt: TGTGCCAGCAGCTTTAACCCGGACCCTAATGAAAAACTGTTTTTT
cdr3_aa: CASSFNPDPNEKLFF

d_call: .
j_call: TRBJ1-5
v_call: TRBV28
clone_size: many
cdr3_nt: TGTGCCAGCAGTTTGGCGGCTTATAGCAATCAGCCCCAGCATTTT
cdr3_aa: CASSLAAYSNQPQHF

d_call: TRBD2
j_call: TRBJ2-1
v_call: TRBV5-1
clone_size: .
cdr3_nt: TGCGCCAGCAGCCTTCAAGCGGGGGTAAACAATGAGCAGTTCTTC
cdr3_aa: CASSLQAGVNNEQFF

d_call: .
j_call: TRBJ1-2
v_call: TRBV5-1
clone_size: .
cdr3_nt: TGCGCCAGCAGCTTGTTATCTGGGGAAGGCTACACCTTC
cdr3_aa: CASSLLSGEGYTF

d_call: .
j_call: TRBJ2-7
v_call: TRBV6-2/TRBV6-3
clone_size: few
cdr3_nt: TGTGCCAGCAGTGATCCGCGGGGTGTGGCGGACTCCTACGAGCAGTACTTC
cdr3_aa: CASSDPRGVADSYEQYF

d_call: .
j_call: TRBJ2-5
v_call: TRBV21-1
clone_size: few
cdr3_nt: TGTGCCAGCAGCAACAACTCGGGACAGGTGATACAAGAGACCCAGTACTTC
cdr3_aa: CASSNNSGQVIQETQYF

d_call: TRBD1
j_call: TRBJ2-7
v_call: TRBV29-1
clone_size: few
cdr3_nt: TGCAGCGTAGCCGAACAGGGGGTTTTTTTCAACGAGCAGTACTTC
cdr3_aa: CSVAEQGVFFNEQYF

d_call: .
j_call: TRBJ2-5
v_call: TRBV6-2/TRBV6-3
clone_size: .
cdr3_nt: TGTGCCAGCAGACCCCTTGGTAGCGGTCAAGAGACCCAGTACTTC
cdr3_aa: CASRPLGSGQETQYF

d_call: .
j_call: TRBJ2-7
v_call: TRBV5-1
clone_size: .
cdr3_nt: TGCGCCAGCAGCGCCGACAGGACGTACGAGCAGTACTTC
cdr3_aa: CASSADRTYEQYF

d_call: TRBD2
j_call: TRBJ2-3
v_call: TRBV7-7
clone_size: few
cdr3_nt: TGTGCTAGCAGCCCCGGACTAGCCCTCACAGATACGCAGTATTTT
cdr3_aa: CASSPGLALTDTQYF

d_call: TRBD1
j_call: TRBJ2-7
v_call: TRBV28
clone_size: .
cdr3_nt: TGTGCCAGCAGTTTAAGTTCGGCAGGGGGAGACTACGAGCAGTACTTC
cdr3_aa: CASSLSSAGGDYEQYF

d_call: TRBD1
j_call: TRBJ2-7
v_call: TRBV20-1
clone_size: few
cdr3_nt: TGCAGTGCTAGGGCGGACAGGGGGCATGGATACGAGCAGTACTTC
cdr3_aa: CSARADRGHGYEQYF

d_call: TRBD2
j_call: TRBJ2-7
v_call: TRBV7-2
clone_size: .
cdr3_nt: TGTGCCAGCAGCTCTAGCGGGAGTACCCACGAGCAGTACTTC
cdr3_aa: CASSSSGSTHEQYF

d_call: TRBD1
j_call: TRBJ1-4
v_call: TRBV5-1
clone_size: few
cdr3_nt: TGCGCCAGCAGCCCCTGGACAGGGCCTAATGAAAAACTGTTTTTT
cdr3_aa: CASSPWTGPNEKLFF

d_call: TRBD2
j_call: TRBJ2-3
v_call: TRBV9
clone_size: .
cdr3_nt: TGTGCCAGCAGCCCCGGGGGGGTAGGTACAGATACGCAGTATTTT
cdr3_aa: CASSPGGVGTDTQYF

d_call: .
j_call: TRBJ2-2
v_call: TRBV6-6
clone_size: .
cdr3_nt: TGTGCCAGCGGTACAGTGAACACCGGGGAGCTGTTTTTT
cdr3_aa: CASGTVNTGELFF

d_call: .
j_call: TRBJ1-1
v_call: TRBV13
clone_size: .
cdr3_nt: TGTGCCAGCAGCTTACAGGCCGGGGGGGAGGCCGCTGAAGCTTTCTTT
cdr3_aa: CASSLQAGGEAAEAFF

d_call: TRBD1
j_call: TRBJ2-6
v_call: TRBV10-3
clone_size: .
cdr3_nt: TGTGCCATCACCGACAGGGGGAGCTCTGGGGCCAACGTCCTGACTTTC
cdr3_aa: CAITDRGSSGANVLTF

d_call: .
j_call: TRBJ1-2
v_call: TRBV5-5
clone_size: .
cdr3_nt: TGTGCCAGCAGCGTGACAGACTATGGCTACACCTTC
cdr3_aa: CASSVTDYGYTF

d_call: .
j_call: TRBJ1-5
v_call: TRBV4-1
clone_size: .
cdr3_nt: TGCGCCAGCAGCCAAGATGGGACTCGTACTAATCAGCCCCAGCATTTT
cdr3_aa: CASSQDGTRTNQPQHF

d_call: .
j_call: TRBJ1-2
v_call: TRBV30
clone_size: few
cdr3_nt: TGTGCCTGGAGTGTCCGTCCTGGTGGCTACACCTTC
cdr3_aa: CAWSVRPGGYTF

d_call: .
j_call: TRBJ1-6
v_call: TRBV20-1
clone_size: few
cdr3_nt: TGCAGTGCTAGAGATATCTCCACCCATAGCATTGGCCTCCCCTTCTCCCTCCACTTT
cdr3_aa: CSARDISTHSIGLPFSLHF

d_call: .
j_call: TRBJ1-5
v_call: TRBV10-3
clone_size: .
cdr3_nt: TGTGCCATCAGAAACACAGGGTACAATCAGCCCCAGCATTTT
cdr3_aa: CAIRNTGYNQPQHF

d_call: .
j_call: TRBJ2-3
v_call: TRBV12-3/TRBV12-4
clone_size: .
cdr3_nt: TGTGCCAGCAGGGGAAGAGTAAGAACAGATACGCAGTATTTC
cdr3_aa: CASRGRVRTDTQYF

d_call: .
j_call: TRBJ1-2
v_call: TRBV7-9
clone_size: .
cdr3_nt: TGTGCCAGCAGCCCCGCCCTATTCCTGGGGGGCTACACCTTC
cdr3_aa: CASSPALFLGGYTF

d_call: .
j_call: TRBJ2-1
v_call: TRBV4-1
clone_size: .
cdr3_nt: TGCGCCAGCAGCCCGTCGAGGGGCGCTGGGAATGAGCAGTTCTTC
cdr3_aa: CASSPSRGAGNEQFF

d_call: .
j_call: TRBJ2-7
v_call: TRBV25-1
clone_size: few
cdr3_nt: TGTGCCAGCAGTGAATACGGTTGGGTTGGCGAGCAGTACTTC
cdr3_aa: CASSEYGWVGEQYF